These 3 T cell receptor beta chains originate from one sample sequenced in a study of T cell repertoires in cytomegalovirus infection. In TCRdb, the reads were re-called with MiXCR into one record per CDR3 protein. This sample carries some 700,000 distinct CDR3 sequences, approximately 40% of them seen once, and the ten largest clones take more than 2.5%. The sample consisted of PBMCs. Source of these receptors: a human donor in good health (CMV status not recorded). Some clones in this sample may be carry-over from other donors' samples.

This clonotype has more than one count but fewer than ten. The gene calls are TRBV27 and TRBJ1-2, with D perhaps TRBD1 (5 bases). Germline CDR1 is MNHEY and CDR2 is SMNVEV (reference sequence). The ends were cut back, 3 bases at V and 4 bases at J, with 18 bases in the middle. This CDR3 spans 16 amino acids. CDR3 DNA sequence: TGTGCCAGCAGTTTGCGTTCGACAGTATCTGGCTATGGCTACACCTTC. It codes for CASSLRSTVSGYGYTF.

The chain employs TRBV12-5 and TRBJ1-2, with D possibly matching TRBD1 (5 bases). V lost 6 bases and J 2 bases, leaving 16 bases between the germline ends. CDR3 size: 15 residues. Germline V gene data show CDR1 as LGHNT and CDR2 as FRNRAP. In DNA form, the CDR3 reads TGTGCTAGTGGGACAGACAGCTCGAGAAACTATGGCTACACCTTC. It translates to CASGTDSSRNYGYTF.

J is TRBJ1-1 and V is TRBV7-4; possible D gene TRBD1, 5 bases. V gave up 5 bases and J gave up 6 bases, with 16 bases separating them. The V gene's germline CDR1 is SGHVT and CDR2 SQSDAQ. The CDR3 loop spans 14 amino acids. This chain's CDR3 is CASSGTTHSAEAFF. In nucleotides, the CDR3 is TGTGCCAGCAGCGGGACTACGCACAGCGCTGAAGCTTTCTTT.